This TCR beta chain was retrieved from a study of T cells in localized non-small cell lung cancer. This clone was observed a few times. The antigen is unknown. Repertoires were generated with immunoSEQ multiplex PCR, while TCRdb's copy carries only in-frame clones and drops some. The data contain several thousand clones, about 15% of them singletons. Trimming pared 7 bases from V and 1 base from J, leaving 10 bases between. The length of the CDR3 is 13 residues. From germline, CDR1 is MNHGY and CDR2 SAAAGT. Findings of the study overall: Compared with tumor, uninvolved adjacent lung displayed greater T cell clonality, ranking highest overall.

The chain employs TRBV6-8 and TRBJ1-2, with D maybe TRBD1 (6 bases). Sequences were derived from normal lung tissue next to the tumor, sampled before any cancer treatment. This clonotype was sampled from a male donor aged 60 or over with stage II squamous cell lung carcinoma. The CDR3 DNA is TGTGCCAGCACGGGACACCTTAACTATGGCTACACCTTC. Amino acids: CASTGHLNYGYTF.